The text below deals with one T cell receptor (beta chain). The sample is drawn from a study of blood T cell repertoires in COVID-19. Study-wide background: Acute and convalescent COVID-19 specimens originated in the United States, Italy and Spain. From T cells, B-cell-depleted T cells, or PBMCs came the material, which was cDNA or gDNA.

In the original workflow: Cell counts per sample came from amplifying reference gene primers. Using immunoSEQ multiplex PCR, the repertoire was profiled, and TCRdb retains in-frame clones only, with some absent. V and J calls and clone size are those listed in that table; D and trimming were worked out from the DNA. The table shows over 110,000 clones, with roughly 85% occurring only once. V shed 0 bases and J shed 5 bases, with 14 bases lying between them. The CDR3 loop spans 16 amino acids. CDR1 is SGDLS, CDR2 YYNGEE, per germline. The sequenced material came from peripheral blood. This TCR derives from a man in his 60s with acute or convalescent COVID-19. This sequence joins TRBV9 and TRBJ1-4, with D possibly TRBD1 on 5 matching bases. The DNA of the CDR3 is TGTGCCAGCAGCGTAGCGGGGGGGTTGGGGAATGAAAAACTGTTTTTT. Its translation: CASSVAGGLGNEKLFF.